This TCR beta chain stems from a study of blood T cell repertoires in COVID-19. Study as a whole: Whether acute or convalescent, the COVID-19 samples came from the United States, Italy and Spain.

This clone was observed a single time. Assay used: immunoSEQ multiplex PCR; TCRdb lists only in-frame clones, some missing. Of some 200,000 clones listed, over 75% are singletons. V lost 3 bases and J 4 bases, leaving 9 bases between the germline ends. The CDR3 spans 13 residues. Germline CDR1 and CDR2: LNHDA and SQIVND (reference sequence). The rearrangement uses TRBV19 and TRBJ1-1; perhaps TRBD1 as D (6 bases). This receptor was obtained from a man aged 35 to 55 with active or convalescent COVID-19. Source material: peripheral blood. The DNA of the CDR3 is TGTGCCAGTAGTATGCAGGGGCCCACTGAAGCTTTCTTT. Translating it yields CASSMQGPTEAFF.